These T cell receptor beta chains were read from a single sample in a study of blood T cell repertoires in COVID-19. Produced via immunoSEQ multiplex PCR; TCRdb's table is partial and in-frame only. The data hold 200,000 to 250,000 clones, with 75% to 90% observed a single time. The material sequenced was PBMCs or T cells enriched from blood (not recorded which). Receptors originate from a woman younger than 35 in a cohort exposed to, infected with or recovered from COVID-19 (not recorded which). Both conserved end residues are part of each CDR3. D genes are given only for firm matches. Size values are once, few and many counts, or a class for expanded clones, and some rows have none.

j_call	clone_size	v_call	d_call	cdr3_aa	cdr3_nt
TRBJ2-7	NA	TRBV5-1	NA	CASSLSQGSGEQYF	TGCGCCAGCAGCTTGTCTCAGGGGTCCGGGGAGCAGTACTTC
TRBJ2-1	NA	TRBV4-2	NA	CASSLQEERTYNEQFF	TGTGCCAGCAGCCTTCAGGAGGAGAGGACCTACAATGAGCAGTTCTTC
TRBJ1-2	NA	TRBV30	TRBD1	CAWSPGTAYGYTF	TGTGCCTGGAGTCCAGGGACAGCGTATGGCTACACCTTC
TRBJ2-7	NA	TRBV6-5	NA	CASSPGSSYEQYF	TGTGCCAGCAGCCCAGGTAGCTCCTACGAGCAGTACTTC
TRBJ2-1	NA	TRBV9	TRBD1	CASSEDRGLYNEQFF	TGTGCCAGCAGCGAAGACAGGGGACTCTACAATGAGCAGTTCTTC
TRBJ1-6	NA	TRBV18	TRBD1	CASSPRPGTGNNSPLHF	TGTGCCAGCTCACCCCGTCCCGGGACAGGGAATAATTCACCCCTCCACTTT
TRBJ2-5	once	TRBV2	TRBD1	CASSAGTGETQYF	TGTGCCAGCAGTGCCGGGACAGGGGAGACCCAGTACTTC
TRBJ2-5	few	TRBV13	TRBD2	CASSSGTSGDQETQYF	TGTGCCAGCAGCTCCGGGACTAGCGGGGACCAAGAGACCCAGTACTTC
TRBJ2-1	once	TRBV27	TRBD1	CASSLSPQGAREQFF	TGTGCCAGCAGTTTATCCCCACAGGGGGCTAGAGAGCAGTTCTTC
TRBJ2-1	NA	TRBV6-5	TRBD2	CASIAGGPFLNEQFF	TGTGCCAGCATTGCGGGAGGGCCATTTTTGAATGAGCAGTTCTTC
TRBJ2-7	NA	TRBV30	TRBD2	CAWSAPGSGRGSYEQYF	TGTGCCTGGAGTGCGCCTGGTAGCGGGAGAGGGTCCTACGAGCAGTACTTC
TRBJ2-7	once	TRBV21-1	NA	CASSKDGQGRDEQYF	TGTGCCAGCAGCAAAGACGGGCAGGGTAGGGACGAGCAGTACTTC
TRBJ2-7	NA	TRBV24-1	TRBD1	CATSETTGNEQYF	TGTGCCACCAGTGAAACGACAGGGAACGAGCAGTACTTC
TRBJ1-4	NA	TRBV3-1/TRBV3-2	NA	CASSLRTAQNEKLFF	TGTGCCAGCAGCCTACGGACAGCCCAGAATGAAAAACTGTTTTTT
TRBJ2-1	few	TRBV7-8	TRBD1	CASSIKPTGDEFF	TGTGCCAGCAGCATCAAACCTACAGGGGACGAGTTCTTC
TRBJ2-7	once	TRBV2	TRBD2	CASRGGRALGSYEQYF	TGTGCCAGCAGGGGCGGGAGGGCACTTGGATCCTACGAGCAGTACTTC
TRBJ2-2	NA	TRBV3-1/TRBV3-2	NA	CASSQGGNGELFF	TGTGCCAGCAGCCAAGGAGGGAACGGGGAGCTGTTTTTT
TRBJ1-1	NA	TRBV4-1	TRBD1	CASSQIPGQGNTEAFF	TGCGCCAGCAGCCAAATCCCGGGACAGGGGAACACTGAAGCTTTCTTT
TRBJ1-3	NA	TRBV11-1	NA	CASSLAATGRNTIYF	TGTGCCAGCAGCTTAGCCGCGACAGGACGGAACACCATATATTTT
TRBJ2-7	NA	TRBV30	NA	CAWSVGGILYEQYF	TGTGCCTGGAGTGTAGGCGGGATTCTCTACGAGCAGTACTTC
TRBJ1-1	NA	TRBV6-5	TRBD1	CASRDQGAMNTEAFF	TGTGCCAGCAGAGATCAGGGGGCCATGAACACTGAAGCTTTCTTT
TRBJ2-5	NA	TRBV7-2	NA	CASSPSLADPQETQYF	TGTGCCAGCAGCCCCTCTTTAGCGGACCCACAAGAGACCCAGTACTTC
TRBJ1-6	NA	TRBV5-1	NA	CASALGTYNSPLHF	TGCGCCAGCGCCCTGGGCACCTATAATTCACCCCTCCACTTT